The clone carrying this T cell receptor (beta chain) appeared many times. These data are taken from a study of blood T cells in healthy people across ages. The CDR3 consists of 10 residues. V was trimmed by 5 bases and J by 5 bases, leaving 6 bases between them. From germline, CDR1 is DFQATT and CDR2 SNEGSKA (reference sequence). A second PCR, run for roughly 7 to 12 cycles, used a sample-barcoded 5' primer plus a J-beta primer mix. MiXCR, run by TCRdb on the 5' RACE reads, gives a single entry per CDR3 protein. The table has some 700,000 distinct CDR3 sequences, 40% to 45% seen once. This rearrangement joins TRBV20-1 to TRBJ2-5; no reliable D call. The sample taken for sequencing was blood. This receptor was obtained from a woman aged 55-75 years in good health. This chain's CDR3 is CSAFSETQYF. The CDR3 coding sequence is TGCAGTGCTTTTAGTGAGACCCAGTACTTC.